The 18 T cell receptor beta chains presented below share a single source sample, sequenced in a study of T cell responses to AZD1222 COVID-19 vaccine. The method was immunoSEQ multiplex PCR; TCRdb's version includes in-frame clones alone and lacks a portion of them. Of roughly 77,000 clones in the sample, about 91% were seen once. This specimen consisted of peripheral blood, obtained on day 0 of MenACWY control vaccination. Every receptor here comes from an adult in good health.

As concerns this clone: The limits of the CDR3 on the DNA are not certain, so only TCRdb's listed CDR3 is given. CDR3 protein: CASSSSGNIQYF. The J gene is TRBJ2-4, the V gene TRBV28; whether TRBD2, the table's D call, matches the DNA was not checked. Germline loops: CDR1 MDHEN, CDR2 SYDVKM. The CDR3 is 12 residues long, ends included.

This clone was counted once. The chain joins TRBV6-5 to TRBJ2-5, with a tentative D call TRBD2 (5 bases). Trimming stripped 6 bases from V and 3 bases from J, with 17 bases between. The CDR3 length is 15 residues. Germline V CDR1 and CDR2: MNHEY, SVGAGI. The CDR3 DNA reads as TGTGCCAGCAGCCGATCGGTCACACTAGAAGAGACCCAGTACTTC. Encoded protein: CASSRSVTLEETQYF.

This rearrangement joins TRBV28 to TRBJ2-7; D uncertain. The germline CDR1 and CDR2 sequences are MDHEN and SYDVKM. The V end lost 2 bases, the J end lost 7 bases, and 9 bases lay between the germline ends. The CDR3 contains 12 residues. The CDR3 region is CASSLVGEEQYF. Written as DNA, the CDR3 is TGTGCCAGCAGTTTAGTGGGTGAGGAGCAGTACTTC.

The genes are TRBV3-1 (or the pseudogene TRBV3-2) and TRBJ1-2; D remains unclear. Trimming removed 1 base from V and 7 bases from J, with 7 bases in between. The V gene's germline CDR1 is LGHDT and CDR2 YNNKEL (reference sequence). The CDR3 has 12 amino acids. DNA for the CDR3: TGTGCCAGCAGCCAAGTCGGGATTGGCTACACCTTC. It codes for CASSQVGIGYTF.

The chain combines TRBV11-3 with TRBJ1-5, with a tentative D call TRBD1 (5 bases). Germline V lookup: CDR1 SGHNT, CDR2 YENEEA. Trimming stripped 2 bases from V and 6 bases from J, with 11 bases between. This CDR3 contains 14 residues. The CDR3 region has the DNA TGTGCCAGCAGCTTAAGGGGAAACGTTCAGCCCCAGCATTTT. This gives the protein CASSLRGNVQPQHF.

V and J are TRBV27 and TRBJ2-6, with 7 bases aligning to TRBD1. V shed 1 base and J 11 bases; nucleotides not matched to a gene: 8. In germline, CDR1 is MNHEY, CDR2 SMNVEV (reference sequence). CDR3 size: 15 residues. The CDR3: CASSLLGDRVHVLTF. DNA for the CDR3: TGTGCCAGCAGTTTATTAGGTGACAGGGTCCACGTCCTGACTTTC. The full variable domain, rest sourced from reference TRBV27 and TRBJ2-6, is EAQVTQNPRYLITVTGKKLTVTCSQNMNHEYMSWYRQDPGLGLRQIYYSMNVEVTDKGDVPEGYKVSRKEKRNFPLILESPSPNQTSLYFCASSLLGDRVHVLTFGAGSRLTVL.

The rearrangement uses TRBV7-2 and TRBJ1-6; D remains unclear. Germline values: CDR1 SGHTA, CDR2 FQGNSA. The V gene lost 1 base and the J gene lost 5 bases, with 9 bases spanning the gap. CDR3 length: 15 amino acids. CDR3 nucleotide sequence: TGTGCCAGCAGCTTAGTTGGAGCGGATAATTCACCCCTCCACTTT. This encodes CASSLVGADNSPLHF.

This clone was recorded once. The gene calls are TRBV19 and TRBJ1-5; D gene ambiguous. This CDR3 contains 12 residues. Trimming removed 4 bases at V and 8 bases at J, with 9 bases between. Looked up from germline, CDR1 is LNHDA and CDR2 is SQIVND (reference sequence). The CDR3 DNA reads as TGTGCCAGTAGTAATTCGGCCGAGCCCCAGCATTTT. Translation gives CASSNSAEPQHF.

The chain combines TRBV18 with TRBJ1-4; D is ambiguous. Germline assignment: CDR1 KGHSH and CDR2 LQKENI. This CDR3 is built from 13 residues. Trimming cost V 2 bases and J 4 bases, with 5 bases left between them. CDR3 bases: TGTGCCAGCTCACCAGGGTATAATGAAAAACTGTTTTTT. Protein sequence: CASSPGYNEKLFF. The complete variable domain, with remaining parts taken from reference TRBV18 and TRBJ1-4, reads NAGVMQNPRHLVRRRGQEARLRCSPMKGHSHVYWYRQLPEEGLKFMVYLQKENIIDESGMPKERFSAEFPKEGPSILRIQQVVRGDSAAYFCASSPGYNEKLFFGSGTQLSVL.

For the CDR3, the DNA is TGTGCCAGCAGCTCACCGCAGGGGCTGGGCGAGCAGTACTTC. Its translation is CASSSPQGLGEQYF. The chain uses TRBV7-9 and TRBJ2-7, with D perhaps matching TRBD1 (6 bases). Between the trimmed V and J ends, which lost 4 bases and 6 bases, there was a span of 16 bases. Per germline, CDR1 SEHNR and CDR2 FQNEAQ (reference sequence). This CDR3 comprises 14 residues.

CDR3 in amino acids: CASSPRFCRAQFF. Here the CDR3 DNA reads TGTGCCAGCAGCCCCCGGTTTTGTCGAGCGCAGTTCTTC. The chain employs TRBV21-1 and TRBJ2-1; TRBD2 is taken as the D call from the table, unchecked against the DNA. TRBV21-1 is given as a pseudogene. This CDR3 is 13 amino acids long.

The rearrangement joins TRBV28 to TRBJ1-2; D is ambiguous. The CDR3 has 13 residues. Germline CDR1 and CDR2: MDHEN and SYDVKM. The V end was cut by 7 bases, the J end by 1 base, with 10 bases between. CDR3 residues: CASKQVNNYGYTF. CDR3 DNA sequence: TGTGCCAGCAAACAAGTCAATAACTATGGCTACACCTTC.

The chain employs TRBV7-9 and TRBJ1-1; weak D call: TRBD1 (5 bases). With 1 base removed from V and 0 bases from J, the gap between germline ends came to 12 bases. The CDR3 is 16 amino acids. Germline loops: CDR1 SEHNR, CDR2 FQNEAQ (reference sequence). CDR3 sequence (DNA): TGTGCCAGCAGCTTAGGACAGTCTAACATGAACACTGAAGCTTTCTTT. Amino acids: CASSLGQSNMNTEAFF.

The chain couples TRBV9 to TRBJ1-2; unclear D gene. With 0 bases removed from V and 3 bases from J, the gap between germline ends came to 12 bases. The CDR3 is 15 residues long. CDR1 and CDR2 (germline): SGDLS, YYNGEE. The CDR3 loop is CASSVASEAHYGYTF. Written as DNA, the CDR3 is TGTGCCAGCAGCGTAGCGTCAGAAGCACACTATGGCTACACCTTC. Variable domain in full (rest from reference TRBV9 and TRBJ1-2): DSGVTQTPKHLITATGQRVTLRCSPRSGDLSVYWYQQSLDQGLQFLIQYYNGEERAKGNILERFSAQQFPDLHSELNLSSLELGDSALYFCASSVASEAHYGYTFGSGTRLTVV.

The V call is TRBV25-1, the J call TRBJ2-3, with D possibly being TRBD2 (5 bases). The germline CDR1 and CDR2 sequences are MGHDK and SYGVNS. Deletions cut 5 bases from V and 9 bases from J, with 9 bases between. The CDR3 is 11 amino acids. Written as DNA, the CDR3 is TGTGCCAGCAGTAATCCGGGGACGCAGTATTTT. It translates to CASSNPGTQYF.

J is TRBJ1-5 and V is TRBV28; D ambiguous. The CDR3 runs 13 residues. Germline CDR1 and CDR2: MDHEN and SYDVKM. Trimming removed 8 bases at V and 3 bases at J, with 11 bases between. The CDR3 DNA reads as TGTGCCAGCCTCGCAGGTTTCAATCAGCCCCAGCATTTT. It encodes CASLAGFNQPQHF.

V gene TRBV7-8 combines with J gene TRBJ2-3, with D possibly being TRBD2 (5 bases). Trimming cost V 3 bases and J 1 base, with 17 bases left between them. Germline values: CDR1 SGHVS, CDR2 FQNEAQ. The CDR3 has 17 residues. For the CDR3, the DNA is TGTGCCAGCAGCTTCCGAGCGAATACGAGGGGCACAGATACGCAGTATTTT. Protein sequence: CASSFRANTRGTDTQYF. Combining the CDR3 with reference TRBV7-8 and TRBJ2-3 gives the whole variable domain GAGVSQSPRYKVAKRGQDVALRCDPISGHVSLFWYQQALGQGPEFLTYFQNEAQLDKSGLPSDRFFAERPEGSVSTLKIQRTQQEDSAVYLCASSFRANTRGTDTQYFGPGTRLTVL.

The rearrangement joins TRBV9 to TRBJ1-4; maybe TRBD1 (5 bases). Germline V lookup: CDR1 SGDLS, CDR2 YYNGEE. CDR3 size: 15 residues. V shed 1 base and J shed 4 bases, with 11 bases lying between them. The CDR3 loop reads CASSVTGTNNEKLFF. The CDR3 coding sequence is TGTGCCAGCAGCGTAACCGGGACGAATAATGAAAAACTGTTTTTT.